This T cell receptor beta chain was sequenced during a study of T cell clusters in autoimmune cytopenias. One tube held mixed TRB-A and TRB-B primer pools for touch-down PCR. TCRdb reprocessed the multiplex PCR reads; each CDR3 protein has one entry and no DNA is given. The table gives roughly 16,000 distinct CDR3 sequences; the top ten clones make up 3% to 4% of it. TRB amplification used around 0.25 ug of peripheral blood genomic DNA. The CDR3 spans 14 residues. Germline-derived CDR1 and CDR2 are MNHEY and SVGEGT. Separately, the same data were catalogued under a study of T cell repertoires in aging, cancer and after chemotherapy. That study reports: Healthy donor repertoires were recorded over several months to years and showed clear clonal overlap. Healthy donors lost TCR diversity with age mainly through richness, cancer patients through richness and evenness.

The rearrangement uses TRBV6-2 or TRBV6-3 and TRBJ1-4. The origin of this receptor is a human donor in good health. Material for sequencing was peripheral blood. CDR3 sequence: CASSSTVWNEKLFF.